A single count supports the clone carrying this TCR beta chain. Its specificity is unknown. The data were produced by immunoSEQ multiplex PCR, yet TCRdb's version contains in-frame clones alone and is incomplete. The repertoire holds 130,000 to 150,000 clones, with approximately 93% as singletons. This record comes from a study of cytomegalovirus exposure and HLA in healthy donors. Study at large: The 130 or so validation repertoires were reported in a later analysis to have been generated on the same platform as the 666 first-cohort repertoires.

Study-level points and caveats: TCR beta chains numbering some 160 were designated cytomegalovirus-associated. That first-cohort TCR clusters tended to co-occur in the 90 to 150 validation repertoires was found in a later analysis. For most TCR sequences rarity was the rule, although some public TCRs occurred in many donors.

This TCR derives from a man aged 18 to 29 in good health and CMV-seronegative. Specimen: PBMCs.

CDR3 residues: CASSLHTGGYNEQFF. For the CDR3, the DNA is TGTGCCAGCAGCTTGCACACCGGGGGATACAATGAGCAGTTCTTC. V and J are TRBV7-9 and TRBJ2-1, with a tentative D call TRBD2 (6 bases). There are 15 residues in the CDR3. Per the germline V gene, CDR1 is SEHNR and CDR2 is FQNEAQ (reference sequence). V was clipped by 3 bases and J by 4 bases, with 13 bases between them.